This entry lists 11 T cell receptor beta chains sequenced from one sample in a study of CXCR3-negative and CXCR3-positive naive CD8 T cells. Points from the study as a whole: When CXCR3-positive naive cells were set against CXCR3-negative naive cells, the former had more hydrophobic TRB CDR3s.

These TCRs are of unknown antigen specificity. Libraries were UMI-labeled 5' RACE TRB cDNA. TCRdb processed the 5' RACE reads again and assigns one entry to each CDR3 protein, with no DNA. In total, the table holds 95,000 to 100,000 distinct CDR3 sequences. What was sequenced was naive CXCR3+ CD8+ T cells from blood. The subset is: CD45RO-CCR7+CD27+CD95- naive CD8+ T cells expressing CXCR3 (TNR3+). The source is a human donor in good health. Some clones in this sample may be carry-over from other donors' samples.

The chain combines TRBV29-1 with TRBJ2-5. The CDR3 spans 14 residues. The germline V gene has CDR1 SQVTM and CDR2 ANQGSEA. CDR3 amino acids: CSVVWTTVLETQYF.

The rearrangement uses TRBV29-1 and TRBJ2-7; with no DNA, the TCRdb D assignment of TRBD1 cannot be verified. Germline values: CDR1 SQVTM, CDR2 ANQGSEA. CDR3 length: 13 residues. The CDR3 sequence: CSVGQGIMYEQYF.

The genes are TRBV4-2 and TRBJ2-7. Germline CDR1 and CDR2: LGHNA and YNFKEQ. The CDR3 is 14 amino acids. CDR3 residues: CASSQVEELYEQYF.

V is TRBV7-2 and J is TRBJ2-7; lacking DNA, the TRBD2 call made by TCRdb goes unchecked. CDR3 size: 15 residues. Germline V gene lookup returns CDR1 SGHTA and CDR2 FQGNSA. CDR3 loop: CASSFKRGPTYEQYF.

V is TRBV2 and J is TRBJ2-1; checking the TCRdb D call of TRBD2 is not possible without DNA. The CDR3 spans 16 residues. From germline, CDR1 is SNHLY and CDR2 FYNNEI. CDR3 sequence reads: CASSESRGLPANEQFF.

The genes are TRBV15 and TRBJ2-1; TCRdb gives TRBD2 as the D gene, but with no DNA this cannot be confirmed. This CDR3 has 17 residues. Looked up from germline, CDR1 is LNHNV and CDR2 is YYDKDF (reference sequence). The CDR3 protein is CATSRDLAGGHYNEQFF.

The rearrangement links TRBV4-2 to TRBJ2-1; TCRdb calls TRBD2, which cannot be checked without DNA. The V gene's germline CDR1 is LGHNA and CDR2 YNFKEQ. The CDR3 loop spans 19 amino acids. CDR3 in amino acids: CASSQVDVLAGGQYNEQFF.

The V and J genes are TRBV6-5 and TRBJ2-2; TCRdb's D call, TRBD1, is unchecked because there is no DNA. Germline V gene sequence: CDR1 MNHEY, CDR2 SVGAGI. CDR3 size: 12 residues. The CDR3 here is CASRPRGGELFF.

The chain employs TRBV29-1 and TRBJ2-7; as DNA is missing, the TRBD1 call by TCRdb cannot be tested. The germline CDR1 and CDR2 sequences are SQVTM and ANQGSEA. There are 14 residues in the CDR3. CDR3 protein: CSVRVDRGTYEQYF.

The CDR3 region is CSVRGGSEQYF. The chain is built from TRBV29-1 and TRBJ2-7. Looked up from germline, CDR1 is SQVTM and CDR2 is ANQGSEA. The CDR3 totals 11 residues.

The V and J genes are TRBV4-2 and TRBJ2-7; TCRdb proposes TRBD2, but this gene call is untestable without DNA. The germline gives CDR1 LGHNA, CDR2 YNFKEQ. The CDR3 extends over 15 amino acids. The CDR3 sequence is CASSQRLASSYEQYF.